The 27 T cell receptor beta chains given below trace back to one sample, sequenced in a study of shared clonotypes between healthy human individuals (dated by TCRdb to 2020 to 2021). The library relied on the immunoSEQ multiplex PCR assay. Drawn from immuneACCESS, this table holds only the in-frame rearrangements with V and J called that TCRdb kept. Clones are partly lost; checked studies trace under half to an unresolved V gene and leave the rest unexplained. This sample comprises fewer than 1.6 million clones, 98% of them detected only once. Roughly 0.35% of the sample lies in the top ten. Sequencing was performed on naive CD4+ T cells sorted from blood. The cell subset or site label corresponds to: CD45RA+ positively selected. These TCRs come from a man in his thirties or forties in good health.

The chain has TRBV30 and TRBJ1-3; TRBD1 matches at 9 bases. Germline V gives CDR1 GTSNPN, CDR2 SVGIG (reference sequence). Trimming cost V 3 bases and J 4 bases; bases outside gene matches: 4. CDR3 size: 14 residues. The CDR3 DNA reads as TGTGCCTGGAGGATGACAGGGGGAGGAAACACCATATATTTT. It translates to CAWRMTGGGNTIYF.

The V gene is TRBV7-9, the J gene TRBJ1-1; possible D gene TRBD1, 5 bases. The CDR3 consists of 15 residues. The germline V gene encodes CDR1 SEHNR and CDR2 FQNEAQ (reference sequence). V shed 2 bases and J shed 6 bases, with 16 bases lying between them. CDR3 nucleotide sequence: TGTGCCAGCAGCTTAATGGGGCAGGGCGGCGCTGAAGCTTTCTTT. Protein sequence: CASSLMGQGGAEAFF.

This rearrangement joins TRBV15 to TRBJ1-5; a weak D match, TRBD1 (6 bases). This CDR3 comprises 14 residues. Germline CDR1 LNHNV, CDR2 YYDKDF (reference sequence). The V and J ends lost 2 bases and 5 bases respectively, with 10 bases between them. In DNA form, the CDR3 reads TGTGCCACCAGCAGATCCGGACAGCATCAGCCCCAGCATTTT. Its translation: CATSRSGQHQPQHF.

The gene calls are TRBV15 and TRBJ1-2; possibly TRBD1 for D (6 bases). CDR3 length: 17 residues. In germline, CDR1 is LNHNV, CDR2 YYDKDF (reference sequence). The V end was cut by 1 base, the J end by 0 bases, with 15 bases between. The CDR3 is CATSRGGTLKANYGYTF. In nucleotides, the CDR3 is TGTGCCACCAGCAGAGGGGGGACACTCAAAGCTAACTATGGCTACACCTTC.

The rearrangement uses TRBV11-2 and TRBJ2-3, with TRBD1 matching 7 bases. This CDR3 region has 16 residues. J gave up 3 bases and V 3 bases, and 9 bases lay outside the gene matches. Germline V gives CDR1 SGHAT, CDR2 FQNNGV. In DNA, the CDR3 is TGTGCCAGCAGCTTCCGACAGGGTATAGGTACAGATACGCAGTATTTT. As protein: CASSFRQGIGTDTQYF.

This clone was seen once. V gene TRBV7-3 combines with J gene TRBJ2-7; TRBD1 might be the D (6 bases). The ends were cut back, 5 bases at V and 5 bases at J, with 10 bases in the middle. CDR1 SGHTA and CDR2 FQGTGA come from the germline V gene. The CDR3 is 12 amino acids. CDR3 sequence (DNA): TGTGCCAGCAGCGCCACAGGGAACGAGCAGTACTTC. Its translation is CASSATGNEQYF.

The chain carries TRBV27 and TRBJ2-7, with D perhaps matching TRBD1 or TRBD2 (5 bases each). The CDR3 length is 14 residues. Trimming pared 6 bases from V and 1 base from J, leaving 13 bases between. CDR1 and CDR2 from the germline V gene are MNHEY and SMNVEV (reference sequence). The CDR3 is CASSHRDGSYEQYF. CDR3 DNA sequence: TGTGCCAGCAGCCATCGGGACGGATCCTACGAGCAGTACTTC.

The J gene is TRBJ2-3, the V gene TRBV5-1, with 10 bases lining up with TRBD2. Germline values: CDR1 SGHRS, CDR2 YFSETQ. V was clipped by 0 bases and J by 2 bases; unmatched bases: 12. The CDR3 spans 19 residues. The CDR3 DNA is TGCGCCAGCAGCTTGGCCCGGACTAGCGGAGAATCTCCCACAGATACGCAGTATTTT. It codes for CASSLARTSGESPTDTQYF.

CDR3 amino acids: CAWSGYLTAAEAFF. DNA of the CDR3: TGTGCCTGGAGTGGGTACTTGACCGCGGCTGAAGCTTTCTTT. The rearrangement uses TRBV30 and TRBJ1-1; no firm D call. CDR1 and CDR2 from the germline V gene are GTSNPN and SVGIG (reference sequence). Trimming took 1 base from V and 6 from J, leaving 15 bases between them. The CDR3 length is 14 residues.

This rearrangement joins TRBV2 to TRBJ2-3, with D perhaps being TRBD1 or TRBD2 (6 bases each). Per germline, CDR1 SNHLY and CDR2 FYNNEI. V shed 2 bases and J shed 4 bases, with 10 bases lying between them. This CDR3 has 14 residues. The CDR3 protein is CASSEMGGSDTQYF. The CDR3 region has the DNA TGTGCCAGCAGTGAAATGGGGGGCTCAGATACGCAGTATTTT.

The genes are TRBV9 and TRBJ2-7; the match to TRBD2 covers 7 bases. Germline trimming cut 4 bases from V and 7 bases from J; bases unmatched to any gene: 14. The CDR3 is 15 amino acids. Germline V gene lookup returns CDR1 SGDLS and CDR2 YYNGEE. CDR3 nucleotide sequence: TGTGCCAGCAGCTCCCTTTTGGGAGGGCCGGGGGAGCAGTACTTC. This encodes CASSSLLGGPGEQYF.

The chain couples TRBV28 to TRBJ1-3; D not resolved. CDR3 length: 16 residues. Germline CDR1 is MDHEN and CDR2 is SYDVKM. The V end lost 6 bases, the J end lost 0 bases, and 15 bases lay between the germline ends. In DNA form, the CDR3 reads TGTGCCAGCAGCGATCCCGGAGGAAGCTCTGGAAACACCATATATTTT. Its protein product is CASSDPGGSSGNTIYF. Full variable domain (outside the CDR3, taken from reference TRBV28 and TRBJ1-3): DVKVTQSSRYLVKRTGEKVFLECVQDMDHENMFWYRQDPGLGLRLIYFSYDVKMKEKGDIPEGYSVSREKKERFSLILESASTNQTSMYLCASSDPGGSSGNTIYFGEGSWLTVV.

V and J are TRBV28 and TRBJ2-2; D is unresolved. CDR3 length: 13 residues. Trimming pared 8 bases from V and 6 bases from J, leaving 13 bases between. The germline V gene has CDR1 MDHEN and CDR2 SYDVKM. The CDR3 nucleotides are TGTGCCAGCGTCTTAGGTGTTGCCGGGGAGCTGTTTTTT. It translates to CASVLGVAGELFF.

V is TRBV28 and J is TRBJ2-7; no clear D. CDR1 is MDHEN and CDR2 is SYDVKM in the germline V gene. This CDR3 is 13 amino acids long. V shed 2 bases and J shed 1 base, with 6 bases lying between them. The CDR3 sequence is CASSLVASYEQYF. DNA for the CDR3: TGTGCCAGCAGTTTAGTGGCGTCCTACGAGCAGTACTTC.

This chain connects TRBV6-4 to TRBJ1-2, with a weak D call TRBD1 (6 bases). CDR3 length: 15 amino acids. V was pared by 7 bases and J by 4 bases, with 19 bases between. Germline values: CDR1 MRHNA, CDR2 SNTAGT. The CDR3 sequence is CASKRAPDSSYGYTF. The DNA of the CDR3 is TGTGCCAGCAAAAGAGCCCCGGACAGCAGCTATGGCTACACCTTC.

The chain is built from TRBV6-5 and TRBJ2-5; D is perhaps TRBD2 (6 bases). The V gene's germline CDR1 is MNHEY and CDR2 SVGAGI. The ends were cut back, 6 bases at V and 4 bases at J, with 12 bases in the middle. This CDR3 spans 13 amino acids. In nucleotides, the CDR3 is TGTGCCAGCAGCGGCGGGGTGGGAGAGACCCAGTACTTC. Encoded protein: CASSGGVGETQYF.

J is TRBJ1-4 and V is TRBV5-5, with D tentatively TRBD1 (6 bases). CDR1 and CDR2 (germline): SGHKS, YYEKEE (reference sequence). V lost 4 bases, J lost 3 bases, and 13 bases lay in between. The CDR3 length is 15 residues. CDR3 in amino acids: CASSPPGVANEKLFF. The CDR3 DNA reads TGTGCCAGCAGCCCGCCAGGGGTCGCTAATGAAAAACTGTTTTTT.

This chain connects TRBV2 to TRBJ1-5; D gene unclear. The CDR3 runs 14 residues. The V and J ends lost 4 bases and 8 bases respectively, with 15 bases between them. From germline, CDR1 is SNHLY and CDR2 FYNNEI. The CDR3 DNA reads TGTGCCAGCAGTGGATTAATTGCGGCTGAGCCCCAGCATTTT. This encodes CASSGLIAAEPQHF.

This sequence joins TRBV6-6 and TRBJ2-2, with 7 bases fitting TRBD1. The CDR3 length is 16 residues. Germline lookup yields CDR1 MNHNY and CDR2 SVGAGI (reference sequence). V lost 5 bases and J lost 7; bases outside the gene matches: 13. The CDR3 DNA sequence: TGTGCCAGCAGTAGAGGGACGACAGGGTTCCACGGGGAGCTGTTTTTT. Protein sequence: CASSRGTTGFHGELFF.

The rearrangement links TRBV5-6 to TRBJ1-1; TRBD1 matches at 8 bases. Germline-derived CDR1 and CDR2 are SGHDT and YYEEEE. CDR3 size: 16 residues. The trim removed 5 bases at V and 1 base at J, leaving 10 bases unmatched. CDR3 amino acids: CASSPTGGGSNTEAFF. In DNA, the CDR3 is TGTGCCAGCAGTCCTACAGGGGGAGGGTCGAACACTGAAGCTTTCTTT.

The rearrangement joins TRBV19 to TRBJ2-2, with unresolved D. The CDR3 totals 12 residues. From germline, CDR1 is LNHDA and CDR2 SQIVND (reference sequence). V was pared by 5 bases and J by 6 bases, with 7 bases between. The CDR3 protein is CASSPSPGELFF. CDR3 nucleotide sequence: TGTGCCAGTAGTCCCTCTCCCGGGGAGCTGTTTTTT.

The chain uses TRBV14 and TRBJ2-1; D may be TRBD2 (7 bases). This CDR3 spans 15 amino acids. V was clipped by 0 bases and J by 5 bases, with 11 bases between them. From germline, CDR1 is SGHDN and CDR2 FVKESK. As DNA, the CDR3 is TGTGCCAGCAGCCAAGATTGGGGGGGGCACAATGAGCAGTTCTTC. Translating it yields CASSQDWGGHNEQFF. The full variable domain, in which reference TRBV14 and TRBJ2-1 provide the parts outside the CDR3, is EAGVTQFPSHSVIEKGQTVTLRCDPISGHDNLYWYRRVMGKEIKFLLHFVKESKQDESGMPNNRFLAERTGGTYSTLKVQPAELEDSGVYFCASSQDWGGHNEQFFGPGTRLTVL.

The chain uses TRBV21-1 and TRBJ1-1. TRBV21-1 is a documented pseudogene. The CDR3 loop spans 14 amino acids. The CDR3 reads CASSKLWGNTEAFF. The CDR3 bases are TGTGCCAGCAGCAAACTCTGGGGTAACACTGAAGCTTTCTTT.

This sequence joins TRBV9 and TRBJ1-2, with a possible D match to TRBD1 (6 bases). V shed 5 bases and J shed 4 bases, with 15 bases lying between them. This CDR3 is built from 14 residues. Germline values: CDR1 SGDLS, CDR2 YYNGEE. CDR3: CASRHETGGYGYTF. CDR3 coding DNA: TGTGCCAGCAGACACGAGACAGGCGGCTATGGCTACACCTTC.

The chain combines TRBV5-1 with TRBJ2-7; 14 nucleotides match TRBD2. The germline V gene encodes CDR1 SGHRS and CDR2 YFSETQ. V lost 0 bases, J lost 3 bases, and 2 bases stayed unmatched. The CDR3 length is 16 residues. The DNA for the CDR3 is TGCGCCAGCAGCTTGGAGGGGACTAGCGGGAGCTACGAGCAGTACTTC. This encodes CASSLEGTSGSYEQYF.

The rearrangement uses TRBV5-1 and TRBJ2-1; 13 nucleotides align to TRBD2. CDR1 is SGHRS and CDR2 is YFSETQ in the germline V gene. This CDR3 comprises 16 residues. Trimming cost V 4 bases and J 7 bases; bases outside gene matches: 8. CDR3 DNA: TGCGCCAGCAGCCAAAGACTAGCGGGAGGTGAAAATGAGCAGTTCTTC. This gives the protein CASSQRLAGGENEQFF.

The rearrangement links TRBV9 to TRBJ2-7; D not certain. Trimming shortened V by 0 bases and J by 0 bases, and 7 bases separated the two germline ends. The CDR3 runs to 14 residues. Germline loops: CDR1 SGDLS, CDR2 YYNGEE. The CDR3 is CASSVAMISYEQYF. As DNA, the CDR3 is TGTGCCAGCAGCGTAGCGATGATCTCCTACGAGCAGTACTTC.